The next 21 T cell receptor beta chains were all read from a single sample in a study of blood T cell repertoires in COVID-19. Some clones are missing from TCRdb's copy, which holds only in-frame ones; the method was immunoSEQ multiplex PCR. The data hold approximately 210,000 clones, with about 85% observed a single time. The sequenced sample was peripheral blood. These TCRs come from a human donor in a cohort sampled during active COVID-19.

The V and J genes are TRBV5-6 and TRBJ2-1; maybe TRBD2 (6 bases). Germline CDR1 is SGHDT and CDR2 is YYEEEE. The CDR3 is made up of 12 amino acids. V was pared by 3 bases and J by 9 bases, with 10 bases between. Here the CDR3 DNA reads TGTGCCAGCAGCTGGGGAGGTGGTGAGCAGTTCTTC. It codes for CASSWGGGEQFF. The full variable domain, in which reference TRBV5-6 and TRBJ2-1 provide the parts outside the CDR3, is DAGVTQSPTHLIKTRGQQVTLRCSPKSGHDTVSWYQQALGQGPQFIFQYYEEEERQRGNFPDRFSGHQFPNYSSELNVNALLLGDSALYLCASSWGGGEQFFGPGTRLTVL.

The chain uses TRBV5-6 and TRBJ2-2; the D is unclear. CDR1 and CDR2 (germline): SGHDT, YYEEEE. This CDR3 region has 15 residues. V was shortened by 0 bases and J by 1 base, with 7 bases between the two germline ends. In DNA form, the CDR3 reads TGTGCCAGCAGCTTGGTGGCACGGAACACCGGGGAGCTGTTTTTT. Translated: CASSLVARNTGELFF.

The chain links TRBV7-2 to TRBJ1-2; D is uncertain. Germline assignment: CDR1 SGHTA and CDR2 FQGNSA. With 0 bases removed from V and 10 bases from J, the gap between germline ends came to 12 bases. This CDR3 region has 13 residues. The CDR3 DNA reads TGTGCCAGCAGCTTAGCGTTTAGCACTTTCTACACCTTC. Translation gives CASSLAFSTFYTF.

The chain joins TRBV7-2 to TRBJ2-1; TRBD1 matches at 8 bases. V shed 4 bases and J 3 bases; nucleotides not matched to a gene: 17. The CDR3 runs 19 residues. CDR1 is SGHTA and CDR2 is FQGNSA in the germline V gene. The CDR3 DNA sequence: TGTGCCAGCAGCTCAAAGGGGACAGGCGAACGAAGAAGCTACAATGAGCAGTTCTTC. Its translation is CASSSKGTGERRSYNEQFF.

The CDR3 region is CASSLSGGGGYETQYF. The CDR3 bases are TGTGCCAGCAGCCTTAGTGGGGGGGGTGGTTATGAGACCCAGTACTTC. This rearrangement joins TRBV7-2 to TRBJ2-5; 7 bases are a match to TRBD2. This CDR3 has 16 amino acids. Germline CDR1 is SGHTA and CDR2 is FQGNSA. Trimming at V came to 5 bases and at J to 5 bases, leaving 14 bases not matched to a gene.

J is TRBJ1-2 and V is TRBV2; maybe TRBD1 (6 bases). The germline CDR1 and CDR2 sequences are SNHLY and FYNNEI. V lost 7 bases and J 4 bases, leaving 16 bases between the germline ends. The CDR3 sequence is 14 residues long. The CDR3, as DNA: TGTGCCAGCAAACACAGGGTTCTTGGCTATGGCTACACCTTC. This codes for CASKHRVLGYGYTF.

The CDR3 sequence is CASSYPGAYGYTF. The CDR3, as DNA: TGTGCCAGCAGTTACCCAGGGGCCTATGGCTACACCTTC. This chain links TRBV6-5 with TRBJ1-2; D possibly corresponds to TRBD1 (6 bases). Germline CDR1 reads MNHEY; CDR2 reads SVGAGI. This CDR3 is 13 amino acids long. Between the trimmed V and J ends, which lost 2 bases and 4 bases, there was a span of 8 bases.

This clone has just one count. The chain uses TRBV5-8 and TRBJ2-5; no clear D gene. The CDR3 totals 12 residues. V dropped 4 bases and J dropped 5 bases, with 9 bases sitting between them. Germline V lookup: CDR1 SGHTS, CDR2 YDEGEE. CDR3 amino acids: CASSIRVETQYF. The CDR3 region has the DNA TGTGCCAGCAGCATTAGAGTCGAGACCCAGTACTTC.

CDR3 in amino acids: CASSVGRPGNTEAFF. The CDR3 region has the DNA TGTGCCAGCAGCGTCGGTCGCCCTGGGAACACTGAAGCTTTCTTT. This chain links TRBV7-6 with TRBJ1-1; D remains ambiguous. The CDR3 covers 15 residues. V lost 5 bases, J lost 1 base, and 14 bases lay in between. Germline assignment: CDR1 SGHVS and CDR2 FNYEAQ.

V and J are TRBV6-5 and TRBJ1-6; 7 nucleotides agree with TRBD1. CDR1 and CDR2 from the germline V gene are MNHEY and SVGAGI. There are 15 residues in the CDR3. V lost 5 bases to trimming and J lost 4 bases; unmatched junction nucleotides: 5. The CDR3 DNA sequence: TGTGCCAGCAGTACGGGGACAGTGTATAATTCACCCCTCCACTTT. Amino acids: CASSTGTVYNSPLHF.

The chain links TRBV5-1 to TRBJ2-7, with a possible D match to TRBD1 (5 bases). CDR3 length equals 12 residues. Looked up from germline, CDR1 is SGHRS and CDR2 is YFSETQ. Between the trimmed V and J ends, which lost 1 base and 7 bases, there was a span of 9 bases. The CDR3 is CASSLQGTEQYF. The CDR3 bases are TGCGCCAGCAGCTTGCAGGGAACTGAGCAGTACTTC. The variable domain in full, with the rest retrieved from reference TRBV5-1 and TRBJ2-7, is KAGVTQTPRYLIKTRGQQVTLSCSPISGHRSVSWYQQTPGQGLQFLFEYFSETQRNKGNFPGRFSGRQFSNSRSEMNVSTLELGDSALYLCASSLQGTEQYFGPGTRLTVT.

The chain recombines TRBV7-9 with TRBJ2-2; 9 bases map to TRBD2. V shed 3 bases and J 7 bases; nucleotides not matched to a gene: 18. This CDR3 has 19 amino acids. Germline V gives CDR1 SEHNR, CDR2 FQNEAQ (reference sequence). CDR3 region: CASSFNALLAGSESGELFF. DNA of the CDR3: TGTGCCAGCAGCTTTAACGCCCTCCTAGCGGGGTCAGAGAGCGGGGAGCTGTTTTTT. Using reference TRBV7-9 and TRBJ2-2 for the parts outside the CDR3, the full variable domain is DTGVSQNPRHKITKRGQNVTFRCDPISEHNRLYWYRQTLGQGPEFLTYFQNEAQLEKSRLLSDRFSAERPKGSFSTLEIQRTEQGDSAMYLCASSFNALLAGSESGELFFGEGSRLTVL.

The rearrangement uses TRBV4-1 and TRBJ2-2; tentative D call: TRBD1 (6 bases). Trimming took 3 bases from V and 6 from J, leaving 11 bases between them. Per germline, CDR1 MGHRA and CDR2 YSYEKL. The CDR3 totals 14 residues. Here the CDR3 DNA reads TGCGCCAGCAGCCACCTAGCAGGGGCCGGGGAGCTGTTTTTT. Amino acids: CASSHLAGAGELFF.

The rearrangement uses TRBV5-1 and TRBJ2-3; weak D call: TRBD2 (5 bases). The germline V gene has CDR1 SGHRS and CDR2 YFSETQ. The CDR3 has 13 residues. V lost 4 bases and J 2 bases, leaving 8 bases between the germline ends. The CDR3 spells CASSTRDTDTQYF. CDR3 coding DNA: TGCGCCAGCAGCACCCGGGACACAGATACGCAGTATTTT.

V and J are TRBV6-6 and TRBJ1-1, with D maybe TRBD1 (6 bases). The CDR3 has 13 amino acids. V lost 5 bases and J 4 bases, leaving 11 bases between the germline ends. Germline V gene lookup returns CDR1 MNHNY and CDR2 SVGAGI (reference sequence). CDR3 sequence: CASSPRDITEAFF. In DNA form, the CDR3 reads TGTGCCAGCAGTCCCAGGGACATCACTGAAGCTTTCTTT.

The chain joins TRBV12-3 or TRBV12-4 to TRBJ1-1; D is possibly TRBD1 (5 bases). The length of the CDR3 is 13 residues. V lost 5 bases, J lost 6 bases, and 13 bases lay in between. CDR3: CASSKKTVAEAFF. DNA for the CDR3: TGTGCCAGCAGTAAAAAGACAGTCGCTGAAGCTTTCTTT.

This clone is a singleton in its sample. This sequence joins TRBV19 and TRBJ1-5, with 9 positions matching TRBD1. CDR3 length equals 16 residues. Germline values: CDR1 LNHDA, CDR2 SQIVND (reference sequence). The V and J ends lost 6 bases and 1 base, in that order; junction bases with no gene match: 7. CDR3 DNA sequence: TGTGCCAGTAGCAATTCAGGGACAGGGAGCAATCAGCCCCAGCATTTT. This gives the protein CASSNSGTGSNQPQHF. The whole variable domain, remainder taken from reference TRBV19 and TRBJ1-5, is DGGITQSPKYLFRKEGQNVTLSCEQNLNHDAMYWYRQDPGQGLRLIYYSQIVNDFQKGDIAEGYSVSREKKESFPLTVTSAQKNPTAFYLCASSNSGTGSNQPQHFGDGTRLSIL.

The sample holds many counts of this clone. V and J are TRBV27 and TRBJ2-1; maybe TRBD1 (5 bases). V was cut by 7 bases and J by 0 bases, with 10 bases left in between. The CDR3 loop spans 14 amino acids. CDR1 is MNHEY, CDR2 SMNVEV, per germline (reference sequence). The CDR3 sequence: CASTGPSSYNEQFF. As DNA, the CDR3 is TGTGCCAGCACAGGGCCTAGCTCCTACAATGAGCAGTTCTTC.

The gene calls are TRBV12-3 or TRBV12-4 and TRBJ2-5, with a possible D match to TRBD2 (6 bases). The CDR3 length is 12 residues. The germline V and J ends were trimmed by 6 bases and 7 bases, with 12 bases remaining between them. CDR3 DNA sequence: TGTGCCAGCAGACGGAACGGGGGGACCCAGTACTTC. This translates into CASRRNGGTQYF.

This chain links TRBV5-1 with TRBJ2-5, with 9 bases fitting TRBD1. V was pared by 4 bases and J by 4 bases, with 5 bases of the junction left unmatched. This CDR3 contains 14 residues. From germline, CDR1 is SGHRS and CDR2 YFSETQ. The CDR3 nucleotides are TGCGCCAGCAGCAGGACAGGGGATGGAGAGACCCAGTACTTC. Amino acids: CASSRTGDGETQYF.

V usage is TRBV19 and J usage is TRBJ2-7; tentatively, D is TRBD2 (6 bases). Germline assignment: CDR1 LNHDA and CDR2 SQIVND (reference sequence). The CDR3 loop spans 16 amino acids. The V and J ends lost 10 bases and 3 bases respectively, with 25 bases between them. CDR3 loop: CAITLIGQGGNYEQYF. CDR3 DNA: TGTGCCATCACCCTTATTGGCCAGGGAGGTAACTACGAGCAGTACTTC. Looking up the rest from reference TRBV19 and TRBJ2-7 gives the full variable domain: DGGITQSPKYLFRKEGQNVTLSCEQNLNHDAMYWYRQDPGQGLRLIYYSQIVNDFQKGDIAEGYSVSREKKESFPLTVTSAQKNPTAFYLCAITLIGQGGNYEQYFGPGTRLTVT.